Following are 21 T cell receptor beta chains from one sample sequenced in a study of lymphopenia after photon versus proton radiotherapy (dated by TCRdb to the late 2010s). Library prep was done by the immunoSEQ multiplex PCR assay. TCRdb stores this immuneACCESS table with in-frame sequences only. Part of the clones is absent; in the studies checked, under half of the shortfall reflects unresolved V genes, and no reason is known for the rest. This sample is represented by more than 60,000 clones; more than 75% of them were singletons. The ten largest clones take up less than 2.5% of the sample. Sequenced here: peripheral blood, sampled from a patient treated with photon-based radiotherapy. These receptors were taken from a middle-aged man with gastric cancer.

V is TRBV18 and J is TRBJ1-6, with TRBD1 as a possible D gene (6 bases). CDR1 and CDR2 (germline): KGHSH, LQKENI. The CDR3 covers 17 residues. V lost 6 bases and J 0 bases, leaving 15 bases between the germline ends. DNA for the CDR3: TGTGCCAGCTCCTCAGGGGTTAAGAGCTCCTATAATTCACCCCTCCACTTT. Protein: CASSSGVKSSYNSPLHF.

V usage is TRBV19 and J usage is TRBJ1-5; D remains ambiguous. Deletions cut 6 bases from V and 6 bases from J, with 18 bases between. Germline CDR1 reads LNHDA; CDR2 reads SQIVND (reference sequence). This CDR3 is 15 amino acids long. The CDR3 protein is CASSPNGVNGQPQHF. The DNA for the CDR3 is TGTGCCAGTAGCCCCAACGGAGTGAACGGTCAGCCCCAGCATTTT.

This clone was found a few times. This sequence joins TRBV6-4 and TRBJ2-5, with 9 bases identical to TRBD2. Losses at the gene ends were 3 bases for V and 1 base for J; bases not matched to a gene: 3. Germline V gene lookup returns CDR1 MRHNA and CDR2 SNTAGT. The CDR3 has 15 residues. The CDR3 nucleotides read TGTGCCAGCAGTGAAGGCGGGGGGGCCCAAGAGACCCAGTACTTC. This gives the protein CASSEGGGAQETQYF.

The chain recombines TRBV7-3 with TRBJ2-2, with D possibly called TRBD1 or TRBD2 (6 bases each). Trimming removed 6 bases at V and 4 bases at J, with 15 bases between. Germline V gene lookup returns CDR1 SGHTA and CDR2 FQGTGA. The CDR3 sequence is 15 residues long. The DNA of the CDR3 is TGTGCCAGCAGTGATGCCGGGGGCCCCACCGGGGAGCTGTTTTTT. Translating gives CASSDAGGPTGELFF.

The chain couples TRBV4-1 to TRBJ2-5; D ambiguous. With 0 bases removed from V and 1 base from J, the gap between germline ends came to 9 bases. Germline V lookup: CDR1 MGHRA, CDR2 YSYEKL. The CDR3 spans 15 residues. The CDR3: CASSQDRTAQETQYF. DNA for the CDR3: TGCGCCAGCAGCCAAGATCGAACAGCCCAAGAGACCCAGTACTTC.

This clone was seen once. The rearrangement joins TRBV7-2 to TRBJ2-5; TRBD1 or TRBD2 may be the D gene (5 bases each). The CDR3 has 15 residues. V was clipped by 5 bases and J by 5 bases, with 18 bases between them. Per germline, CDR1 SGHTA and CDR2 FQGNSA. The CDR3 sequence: CASSPYEEAGETQYF. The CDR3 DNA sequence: TGTGCCAGCAGCCCGTACGAGGAGGCAGGGGAGACCCAGTACTTC.

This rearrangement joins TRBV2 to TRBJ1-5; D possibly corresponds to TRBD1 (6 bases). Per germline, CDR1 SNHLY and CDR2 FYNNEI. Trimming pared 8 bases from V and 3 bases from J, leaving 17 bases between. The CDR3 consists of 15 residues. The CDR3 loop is CASGGAGNSNQPQHF. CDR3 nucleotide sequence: TGTGCCAGCGGGGGGGCAGGGAACTCCAATCAGCCCCAGCATTTT.

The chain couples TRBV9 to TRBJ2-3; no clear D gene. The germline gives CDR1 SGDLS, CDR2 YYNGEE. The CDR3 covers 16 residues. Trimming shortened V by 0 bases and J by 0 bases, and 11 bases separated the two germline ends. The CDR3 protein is CASSVDSFTSTDTQYF. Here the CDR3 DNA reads TGTGCCAGCAGCGTAGATTCCTTCACTAGCACAGATACGCAGTATTTT.

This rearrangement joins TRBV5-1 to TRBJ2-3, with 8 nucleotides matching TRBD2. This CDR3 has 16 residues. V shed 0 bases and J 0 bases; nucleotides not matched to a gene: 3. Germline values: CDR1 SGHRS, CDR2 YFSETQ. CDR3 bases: TGCGCCAGCAGCTTGGCAGCGGGGGCCAGCACAGATACGCAGTATTTT. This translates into CASSLAAGASTDTQYF.

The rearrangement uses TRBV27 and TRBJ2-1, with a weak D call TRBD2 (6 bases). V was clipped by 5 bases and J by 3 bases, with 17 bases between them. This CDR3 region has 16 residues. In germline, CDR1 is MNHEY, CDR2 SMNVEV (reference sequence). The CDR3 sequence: CASSRLLGGDYNEQFF. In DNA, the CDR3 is TGTGCCAGCAGTCGACTACTTGGCGGGGACTACAATGAGCAGTTCTTC.

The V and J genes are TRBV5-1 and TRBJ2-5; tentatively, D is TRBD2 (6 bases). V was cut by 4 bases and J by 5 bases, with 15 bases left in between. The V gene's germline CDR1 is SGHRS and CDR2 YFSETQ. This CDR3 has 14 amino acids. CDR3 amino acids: CASSPRDLSETQYF. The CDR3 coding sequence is TGCGCCAGCAGCCCCCGGGACTTATCGGAGACCCAGTACTTC.

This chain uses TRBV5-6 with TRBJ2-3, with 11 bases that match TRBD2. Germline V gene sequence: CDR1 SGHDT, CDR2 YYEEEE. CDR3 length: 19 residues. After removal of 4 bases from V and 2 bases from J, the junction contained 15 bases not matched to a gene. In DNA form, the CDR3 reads TGTGCCAGCAGCCTGCTAGCGGGGGGCCTCTCGCTCGTCACAGATACGCAGTATTTT. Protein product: CASSLLAGGLSLVTDTQYF.

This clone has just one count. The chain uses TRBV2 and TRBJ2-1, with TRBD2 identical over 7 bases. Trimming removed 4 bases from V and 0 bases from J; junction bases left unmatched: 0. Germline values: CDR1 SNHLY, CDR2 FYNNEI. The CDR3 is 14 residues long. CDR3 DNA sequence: TGTGCCAGCAGTGCGGGGGGCTCCTACAATGAGCAGTTCTTC. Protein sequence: CASSAGGSYNEQFF.

DNA for the CDR3: TGTGCCAGCAGCATGGAATCCCACGAGCAGTACTTC. It specifies CASSMESHEQYF. The chain has TRBV2 and TRBJ2-7; D remains unclear. The CDR3 covers 12 residues. V was shortened by 6 bases and J by 5 bases, with 11 bases between the two germline ends. The germline V gene has CDR1 SNHLY and CDR2 FYNNEI.

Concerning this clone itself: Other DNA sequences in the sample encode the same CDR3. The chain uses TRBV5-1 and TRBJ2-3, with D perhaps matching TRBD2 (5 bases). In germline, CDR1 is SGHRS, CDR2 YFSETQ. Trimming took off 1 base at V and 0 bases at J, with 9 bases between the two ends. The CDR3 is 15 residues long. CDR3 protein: CASSLRGTSTDTQYF. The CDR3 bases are TGCGCCAGCAGCTTGCGGGGAACTAGCACAGATACGCAGTATTTT.

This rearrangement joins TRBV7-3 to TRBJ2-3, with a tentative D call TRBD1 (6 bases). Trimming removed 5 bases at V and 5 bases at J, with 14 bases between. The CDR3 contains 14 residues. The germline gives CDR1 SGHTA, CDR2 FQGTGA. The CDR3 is CASSLQPGEDTQYF. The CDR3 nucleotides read TGTGCCAGCAGCCTACAACCAGGGGAAGATACGCAGTATTTT.

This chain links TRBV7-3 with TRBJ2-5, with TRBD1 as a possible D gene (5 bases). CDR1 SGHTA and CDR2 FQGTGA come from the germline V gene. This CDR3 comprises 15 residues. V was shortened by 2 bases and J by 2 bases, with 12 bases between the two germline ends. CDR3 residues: CASSLGVGAQETQYF. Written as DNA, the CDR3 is TGTGCCAGCAGCTTAGGGGTAGGGGCTCAAGAGACCCAGTACTTC.

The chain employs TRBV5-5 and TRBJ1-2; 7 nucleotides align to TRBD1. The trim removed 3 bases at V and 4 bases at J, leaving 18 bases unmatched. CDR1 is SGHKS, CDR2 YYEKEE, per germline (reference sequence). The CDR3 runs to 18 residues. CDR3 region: CASSYNEARDRRSYGYTF. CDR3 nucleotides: TGTGCCAGCAGCTACAACGAAGCTCGGGACAGACGCTCCTATGGCTACACCTTC. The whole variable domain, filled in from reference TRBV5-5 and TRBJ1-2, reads DAGVTQSPTHLIKTRGQQVTLRCSPISGHKSVSWYQQVLGQGPQFIFQYYEKEERGRGNFPDRFSARQFPNYSSELNVNALLLGDSALYLCASSYNEARDRRSYGYTFGSGTRLTVV.

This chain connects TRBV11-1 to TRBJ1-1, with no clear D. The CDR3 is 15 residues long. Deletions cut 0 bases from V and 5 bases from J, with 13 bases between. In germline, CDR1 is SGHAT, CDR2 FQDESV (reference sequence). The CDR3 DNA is TGTGCCAGCAGCTTAGCGCTAAGGGTTGGGACTGAAGCTTTCTTT. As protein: CASSLALRVGTEAFF.

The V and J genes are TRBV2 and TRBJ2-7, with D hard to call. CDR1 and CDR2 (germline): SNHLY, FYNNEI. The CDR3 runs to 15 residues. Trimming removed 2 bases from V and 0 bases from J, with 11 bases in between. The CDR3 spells CASSEFSGNSYEQYF. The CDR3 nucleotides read TGTGCCAGCAGTGAATTCTCTGGCAACTCCTACGAGCAGTACTTC.

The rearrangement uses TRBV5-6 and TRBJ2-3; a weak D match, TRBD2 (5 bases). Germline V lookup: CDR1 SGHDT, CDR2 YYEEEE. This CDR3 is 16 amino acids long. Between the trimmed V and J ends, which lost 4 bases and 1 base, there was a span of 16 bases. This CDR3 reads CASSRIAFSGTDTQYF. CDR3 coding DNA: TGTGCCAGCAGCCGTATAGCGTTTTCAGGCACAGATACGCAGTATTTT.